Below, 2 T cell receptor beta chains from the same sample are listed, as sequenced in a study of T cells of healthy individuals. TCRdb reanalysed the 5' RACE reads using MiXCR and keeps one entry per CDR3 protein. The table includes 60,000 to 70,000 distinct CDR3 sequences, 15% to 20% detected once. These receptors all stem from a human donor in good health.

The sample holds a few counts of this clonotype. The CDR3 nucleotides read TGTGCCAGCAGCTTAAGCACAGGGGGGCCCTACGAGCAGTACTTC. Protein sequence: CASSLSTGGPYEQYF. The chain recombines TRBV5-6 with TRBJ2-7; 8 nucleotides line up with TRBD1. J was trimmed by 2 bases and V by 2 bases; bases with no gene match: 6. CDR3 size: 15 residues. Germline CDR1 and CDR2: SGHDT and YYEEEE.

The chain employs TRBV9 and TRBJ2-7; TRBD1 or TRBD2 may be the D gene (5 bases each). This CDR3 has 13 amino acids. Germline V gene sequence: CDR1 SGDLS, CDR2 YYNGEE. The germline V and J ends were trimmed by 0 bases and 3 bases, with 7 bases remaining between them. CDR3 coding DNA: TGTGCCAGCAGCGTAGGGGGGAGCTACGAGCAGTACTTC. Protein sequence: CASSVGGSYEQYF.